The 20 T cell receptor beta chains below come from one sample, sequenced in a study of OX40 agonist ivuxolimab in advanced cancers. Here immunoSEQ multiplex PCR was the method, and the copy in TCRdb shows in-frame clones only, minus some. The sample includes about 30,000 clones, around 87% of them seen just once. The sample consisted of CD4+ or CD8+ T cells sorted from blood, taken in a trial of the OX40 agonist ivuxolimab. The origin of the receptors is an adult with an advanced solid tumor such as melanoma, head and neck, liver or kidney cancer.

This chain links TRBV7-8 with TRBJ1-2; 9 positions match TRBD1. J was trimmed by 8 bases and V by 4 bases; bases with no gene match: 8. The CDR3 sequence is 14 residues long. In germline, CDR1 is SGHVS, CDR2 FQNEAQ. CDR3 nucleotide sequence: TGTGCCAGCAGCTCACCCCCGGGACAGGGAGGCTACACCTTC. It encodes CASSSPPGQGGYTF.

This clone is judged medium-sized. The chain couples TRBV6-6 to TRBJ2-7, with 10 bases identical to TRBD2. CDR3 size: 13 residues. CDR1 is MNHNY, CDR2 SVGAGI, per germline (reference sequence). After removal of 4 bases from V and 6 bases from J, the junction contained 3 bases not matched to a gene. The CDR3 coding sequence is TGTGCCAGCAGTTGGGGACTAGCGTTCGAGCAGTACTTC. Its protein product is CASSWGLAFEQYF.

The chain recombines TRBV11-2 with TRBJ2-1; D remains unclear. V lost 1 base and J lost 6, with 13 bases in between. The CDR3 runs to 15 residues. The germline V gene encodes CDR1 SGHAT and CDR2 FQNNGV. The CDR3: CASSLVGVWGNEQFF. In DNA, the CDR3 is TGTGCCAGCAGCTTAGTTGGGGTCTGGGGCAATGAGCAGTTCTTC.

The gene calls are TRBV6-5 and TRBJ1-5; no reliable D call. The germline gives CDR1 MNHEY, CDR2 SVGAGI. Trimming cost V 7 bases and J 5 bases, with 9 bases left between them. This CDR3 is 12 amino acids long. The CDR3 DNA reads as TGTGCCAGCACACGTGGGGATCAGCCCCAGCATTTT. Its translation is CASTRGDQPQHF.

The rearrangement uses TRBV7-9 and TRBJ2-3, with 9 bases matching TRBD2. The CDR3 loop spans 15 amino acids. V lost 1 base to trimming and J lost 5 bases; unmatched junction nucleotides: 4. Germline values: CDR1 SEHNR, CDR2 FQNEAQ (reference sequence). In DNA, the CDR3 is TGTGCCAGCAGCTTAGGGCTAGCGGGGCAAGATACGCAGTATTTT. This sequence encodes CASSLGLAGQDTQYF.

V gene TRBV6-5 combines with J gene TRBJ2-7, with D perhaps given as TRBD1 or TRBD2 (5 bases each). Trimming took 2 bases from V and 7 from J, leaving 15 bases between them. Germline V lookup: CDR1 MNHEY, CDR2 SVGAGI. The CDR3 sequence is 14 residues long. As DNA, the CDR3 is TGTGCCAGCAGTTACGGGGCGGGCGTGGAGGAGCAGTACTTC. This sequence encodes CASSYGAGVEEQYF.

The chain joins TRBV7-9 to TRBJ1-1; D unresolved. CDR1 is SEHNR, CDR2 FQNEAQ, per germline (reference sequence). The length of the CDR3 is 13 residues. Between the trimmed V and J ends, which lost 7 bases and 4 bases, there was a span of 13 bases. CDR3 sequence: CASTPGSSTEAFF. DNA of the CDR3: TGTGCCAGCACCCCGGGGAGTAGCACTGAAGCTTTCTTT.

The rearrangement joins TRBV5-6 to TRBJ1-2, with 7 nucleotides matching TRBD1. CDR1 SGHDT and CDR2 YYEEEE come from the germline V gene. The CDR3 runs to 12 residues. The V gene end was trimmed by 4 bases and the J gene end by 8 bases; junction bases not matched to a gene: 5. The CDR3 region has the DNA TGTGCCAGCAGCGAGGGGGCAGGGGGCTACACCTTC. This gives the protein CASSEGAGGYTF. The full variable domain, rest sourced from reference TRBV5-6 and TRBJ1-2, is DAGVTQSPTHLIKTRGQQVTLRCSPKSGHDTVSWYQQALGQGPQFIFQYYEEEERQRGNFPDRFSGHQFPNYSSELNVNALLLGDSALYLCASSEGAGGYTFGSGTRLTVV.

The chain carries TRBV4-2 and TRBJ2-5, with D maybe TRBD2 (6 bases). From germline, CDR1 is LGHNA and CDR2 YNFKEQ. The germline V and J ends were trimmed by 0 bases and 5 bases, with 16 bases remaining between them. The CDR3 is 16 residues long. The CDR3 sequence is CASSQEDGGVWETQYF. The CDR3 coding sequence is TGTGCCAGCAGCCAAGAGGACGGAGGGGTATGGGAGACCCAGTACTTC.

The J gene is TRBJ2-5, the V gene TRBV28; tentatively, D is TRBD1 or TRBD2 (5 bases each). V dropped 4 bases and J dropped 5 bases, with 11 bases sitting between them. The CDR3 runs 13 residues. Germline loops: CDR1 MDHEN, CDR2 SYDVKM. The CDR3 nucleotides read TGTGCCAGCAGTTGGGACGCCGCGGAGACCCAGTACTTC. It translates to CASSWDAAETQYF.

The rearrangement joins TRBV11-2 to TRBJ2-7; 8 bases align to TRBD1. The V and J ends lost 1 base and 4 bases, in that order; junction bases with no gene match: 6. The CDR3 has 15 residues. Germline CDR1 reads SGHAT; CDR2 reads FQNNGV. The DNA for the CDR3 is TGTGCCAGCAGCTTAGGTCAGGGGGCTGAATACGAGCAGTACTTC. Translation: CASSLGQGAEYEQYF.

As DNA, the CDR3 is TGTGCCAGCGGTCTTCCCTACGAGCAGTACTTC. This codes for CASGLPYEQYF. V and J are TRBV27 and TRBJ2-7, with no clear D. Trimming removed 8 bases at V and 2 bases at J, with 7 bases between. CDR1 and CDR2 (germline): MNHEY, SMNVEV (reference sequence). The length of the CDR3 is 11 residues.

The chain links TRBV28 to TRBJ2-2; tentatively, D is TRBD2 (6 bases). CDR3 length equals 16 residues. The germline CDR1 and CDR2 sequences are MDHEN and SYDVKM. V dropped 2 bases and J dropped 0 bases, with 10 bases sitting between them. The CDR3 DNA follows: TGTGCCAGCAGTTTAAAGGACTACGCGAACACCGGGGAGCTGTTTTTT. This encodes CASSLKDYANTGELFF. Based on the CDR3 plus reference TRBV28 and TRBJ2-2, the full variable domain is DVKVTQSSRYLVKRTGEKVFLECVQDMDHENMFWYRQDPGLGLRLIYFSYDVKMKEKGDIPEGYSVSREKKERFSLILESASTNQTSMYLCASSLKDYANTGELFFGEGSRLTVL.

The chain joins TRBV10-2 to TRBJ1-2, with a tentative D call TRBD1 (6 bases). From germline, CDR1 is WSHSY and CDR2 SAAADI. V lost 5 bases to trimming and J lost 6 bases, with 16 bases between them. There are 14 residues in the CDR3. The CDR3 region is CASSIGGVRDGYTF. CDR3 in DNA: TGCGCCAGCAGTATAGGGGGGGTAAGGGATGGCTACACCTTC.

This clone showed up just once. The genes are TRBV27 and TRBJ2-2; D is unclear. The CDR3 length is 12 residues. Trimming pared 8 bases from V and 6 bases from J, leaving 10 bases between. CDR1 is MNHEY, CDR2 SMNVEV, per germline (reference sequence). The CDR3 coding sequence is TGTGCCAGCCGTCTATTGGCCGGGGAGCTGTTTTTT. Amino acids: CASRLLAGELFF.

This rearrangement joins TRBV19 to TRBJ1-1; D is unresolved. This CDR3 is built from 13 residues. V was cut by 6 bases and J by 4 bases, with 12 bases left in between. Germline loops: CDR1 LNHDA, CDR2 SQIVND (reference sequence). The CDR3 here is CASREDQRTEAFF. The DNA for the CDR3 is TGTGCCAGTAGGGAGGACCAACGCACTGAAGCTTTCTTT.

The chain employs TRBV11-2 and TRBJ1-4, with 8 bases fitting TRBD1. CDR1 SGHAT and CDR2 FQNNGV come from the germline V gene. The junction had 8 bases not matched to a gene; V was cut back by 5 bases and J by 6 bases. CDR3 size: 15 residues. CDR3 region: CASSLQGQGYEKLFF. CDR3 DNA sequence: TGTGCCAGCAGCCTCCAAGGACAGGGATATGAAAAACTGTTTTTT. Full variable domain (missing parts from reference TRBV11-2 and TRBJ1-4): EAGVAQSPRYKIIEKRQSVAFWCNPISGHATLYWYQQILGQGPKLLIQFQNNGVVDDSQLPKDRFSAERLKGVDSTLKIQPAKLEDSAVYLCASSLQGQGYEKLFFGSGTQLSVL.

This clone was seen just once. This chain links TRBV7-9 with TRBJ2-7, with TRBD1 identical over 8 bases. CDR3 size: 13 residues. The germline V gene encodes CDR1 SEHNR and CDR2 FQNEAQ (reference sequence). The chain's CDR3 is CAIGEQGAWEQYF. The CDR3 bases are TGTGCTATTGGGGAGCAGGGGGCGTGGGAGCAGTACTTC. The complete variable domain, with remaining parts taken from reference TRBV7-9 and TRBJ2-7, reads DTGVSQNPRHKITKRGQNVTFRCDPISEHNRLYWYRQTLGQGPEFLTYFQNEAQLEKSRLLSDRFSAERPKGSFSTLEIQRTEQGDSAMYLCAIGEQGAWEQYFGPGTRLTVT.

This clone occurred once. The chain joins TRBV18 to TRBJ2-7; 10 bases align to TRBD1. V lost 3 bases to trimming and J lost 6 bases; unmatched junction nucleotides: 8. Germline values: CDR1 KGHSH, CDR2 LQKENI. The CDR3 sequence is 15 residues long. In DNA form, the CDR3 reads TGTGCCAGCTCACCTGTGGGGGACAGGGGCTCCGAGCAGTACTTC. It is translated as CASSPVGDRGSEQYF.

The chain carries TRBV7-6 and TRBJ1-4; D remains unclear. The CDR3 sequence is 14 residues long. V lost 3 bases to trimming and J lost 4 bases, with 9 bases between them. Germline V gene data show CDR1 as SGHVS and CDR2 as FNYEAQ. The CDR3: CASSLDGNNEKLFF. CDR3 in DNA: TGTGCCAGCAGCTTGGACGGAAATAATGAAAAACTGTTTTTT.